The 14 T cell receptor beta chains presented below share a single source sample, sequenced in a study of blood T cell repertoires in COVID-19. Produced via immunoSEQ multiplex PCR; TCRdb's table is partial and in-frame only. The table has fewer than 300,000 clones, roughly nine tenths seen once. Sample: peripheral blood. The receptor set was obtained from a man aged 35-49 years who had recovered from COVID-19.

J is TRBJ2-3 and V is TRBV11-3, with 7 bases fitting TRBD2. Germline V gene data show CDR1 as SGHNT and CDR2 as YENEEA. V shed 5 bases, J shed 0 bases, and the junction held 2 bases outside the gene matches. This CDR3 comprises 14 residues. CDR3 nucleotide sequence: TGTGCCAGCAGCCTCGGGGGGAGCACAGATACGCAGTATTTT. Translated: CASSLGGSTDTQYF.

The rearrangement links TRBV11-1 to TRBJ2-2, with 7 bases matching TRBD1. Germline V gene data show CDR1 as SGHAT and CDR2 as FQDESV (reference sequence). The CDR3 is 15 amino acids. The trim removed 5 bases at V and 3 bases at J, leaving 6 bases unmatched. The CDR3 DNA sequence: TGTGCCAGCAGCCAAACTAGGGGGCACACCGGGGAGCTGTTTTTT. Amino acid sequence: CASSQTRGHTGELFF. The full variable domain, in which reference TRBV11-1 and TRBJ2-2 provide the parts outside the CDR3, is EAEVAQSPRYKITEKSQAVAFWCDPISGHATLYWYRQILGQGPELLVQFQDESVVDDSQLPKDRFSAERLKGVDSTLKIQPAELGDSAMYLCASSQTRGHTGELFFGEGSRLTVL.

The V gene is TRBV9, the J gene TRBJ1-3; D might be TRBD1 (6 bases). Germline lookup yields CDR1 SGDLS and CDR2 YYNGEE. The CDR3 has 15 amino acids. Trimming took off 4 bases at V and 5 bases at J, with 16 bases between the two ends. This CDR3 is CASSLSTGSRNTIYF. The CDR3, as DNA: TGTGCCAGCAGCCTATCCACAGGGTCAAGAAACACCATATATTTT.

This chain uses TRBV11-2 with TRBJ2-7; TRBD2 might be the D (7 bases). V lost 1 base, J lost 4 bases, and 11 bases lay in between. The germline V gene encodes CDR1 SGHAT and CDR2 FQNNGV. The CDR3 has 14 amino acids. CDR3 sequence reads: CASSLAGGLYEQYF. CDR3 in DNA: TGTGCCAGCAGCTTAGCGGGGGGCTTGTACGAGCAGTACTTC.

The rearrangement joins TRBV6-6 to TRBJ1-5; perhaps TRBD1 as D (6 bases). Germline V gene lookup returns CDR1 MNHNY and CDR2 SVGAGI (reference sequence). The V end lost 5 bases, the J end lost 1 base, and 9 bases lay between the germline ends. This CDR3 region has 14 residues. CDR3 residues: CASSDTGSNQPQHF. The CDR3, as DNA: TGTGCCAGCAGTGATACAGGGAGCAATCAGCCCCAGCATTTT.

The rearrangement joins TRBV6-5 to TRBJ2-7; maybe TRBD2 (5 bases). Trimming removed 0 bases at V and 5 bases at J, with 11 bases between. CDR3 length equals 14 residues. Germline CDR1 is MNHEY and CDR2 is SVGAGI. CDR3 protein: CASSYSIGSHEQYF. CDR3 nucleotide sequence: TGTGCCAGCAGTTACTCGATTGGGAGCCACGAGCAGTACTTC.

The V gene is TRBV20-1, the J gene TRBJ2-3; 11 bases are shared with TRBD2. The germline gives CDR1 DFQATT, CDR2 SNEGSKA (reference sequence). There are 14 residues in the CDR3. V was pared by 3 bases and J by 4 bases, with 3 bases of the junction left unmatched. CDR3 protein: CSASIAGGADTQYF. CDR3 sequence (DNA): TGCAGTGCTAGTATAGCGGGAGGGGCAGATACGCAGTATTTT.

V gene TRBV19 combines with J gene TRBJ2-3, with D possibly being TRBD2 (5 bases). This CDR3 is 14 amino acids long. Looked up from germline, CDR1 is LNHDA and CDR2 is SQIVND (reference sequence). Trimming took 8 bases from V and 1 from J, leaving 13 bases between them. CDR3 nucleotides: TGTGCCAGTGGGCCTGCGCGGGGCACAGATACGCAGTATTTT. Translation: CASGPARGTDTQYF.

This rearrangement joins TRBV12-5 to TRBJ1-2, with D unresolved. The ends were cut back, 7 bases at V and 4 bases at J, with 19 bases in the middle. This CDR3 region has 15 residues. The germline gives CDR1 LGHNT, CDR2 FRNRAP. For the CDR3, the DNA is TGTGCTAGTGCTCCCCTCGGAGGCAGGACCTATGGCTACACCTTC. Its translation: CASAPLGGRTYGYTF.

This chain joins TRBV30 and TRBJ1-2; D is perhaps TRBD1 (6 bases). CDR1 and CDR2 from the germline V gene are GTSNPN and SVGIG (reference sequence). Trimming removed 2 bases from V and 4 bases from J, with 17 bases in between. The CDR3 consists of 15 residues. CDR3 protein: CAWSPGDPGRYGYTF. CDR3 DNA: TGTGCCTGGAGTCCAGGGGACCCGGGCCGCTATGGCTACACCTTC.

The V and J genes are TRBV5-4 and TRBJ2-7; TRBD2 matches 15 bases. This CDR3 is 17 amino acids long. The trim removed 2 bases at V and 3 bases at J, leaving 6 bases unmatched. CDR1 is SGHNT, CDR2 YYREEE, per germline (reference sequence). The CDR3 loop reads CASSLGLAGGSLYEQYF. Here the CDR3 DNA reads TGTGCCAGCAGCTTAGGACTAGCGGGAGGGTCCCTCTACGAGCAGTACTTC.

V and J are TRBV2 and TRBJ2-3; 7 nucleotides match TRBD2. The CDR3 is 17 amino acids. V lost 5 bases to trimming and J lost 5 bases; unmatched junction nucleotides: 16. Germline V lookup: CDR1 SNHLY, CDR2 FYNNEI. The CDR3 DNA reads as TGTGCCAGCAGTCCCCTAGCGGTCCCCCTGAGGGGAGATACGCAGTATTTT. Translating it yields CASSPLAVPLRGDTQYF.

The rearrangement joins TRBV2 to TRBJ2-3, with a possible D match to TRBD2 (6 bases). The CDR3 has 15 amino acids. The V end lost 6 bases, the J end lost 2 bases, and 15 bases lay between the germline ends. From germline, CDR1 is SNHLY and CDR2 FYNNEI. CDR3: CASRIRGWTTDTQYF. Here the CDR3 DNA reads TGTGCCAGCAGGATACGGGGGTGGACCACAGATACGCAGTATTTT.

This clone was recorded a few times. The rearrangement joins TRBV23-1 to TRBJ2-7; TRBD1 is a possible D gene (7 bases). TRBV23-1 has ORF status, its function being uncertain. Between the trimmed V and J ends, which lost 3 bases and 3 bases, there was a span of 15 bases. The CDR3 extends over 15 amino acids. CDR3 loop: CASSQGEAGGYEQYF. The CDR3 nucleotides are TGCGCCAGCAGTCAGGGGGAGGCAGGGGGCTACGAGCAGTACTTC.